This T cell receptor beta chain stems from a study of shared clonotypes between healthy human individuals. Germline trimming cut 5 bases from V and 4 bases from J; bases unmatched to any gene: 7. The germline V gene encodes CDR1 SGHDN and CDR2 FVKESK. This CDR3 has 15 residues. Study findings and constraints: Estimated clonotype richness was generally higher in naive than memory subsets.

On this clone itself: Its antigen remains unknown.

As handled by the study authors: Filtering differed, since immunoSEQ gave only junction sequences and no quality scores. The method was immunoSEQ multiplex PCR; TCRdb's version includes in-frame clones alone and lacks a portion of them. For V, J and clone size, that table is used; D and trimming come from the DNA. The sample lists about 2,200,000 clones, roughly 91% occurring once. Naive CD8 isolation took CD45RO-negative cells positively selected for CCR7 and excluded terminally differentiated effector memory CD45RA+ cells. Material: naive CD8+ T cells from PBMCs. The chain carries TRBV14 and TRBJ2-1; 8 nucleotides align to TRBD2. This TCR was sampled from a man aged 18-30 years in good health. Some clones in this sample may be carry-over from other donors' samples. This CDR3 is CASSFSGTRYNEQFF. The DNA of the CDR3 is TGTGCCAGCAGCTTCTCCGGGACTAGATACAATGAGCAGTTCTTC.